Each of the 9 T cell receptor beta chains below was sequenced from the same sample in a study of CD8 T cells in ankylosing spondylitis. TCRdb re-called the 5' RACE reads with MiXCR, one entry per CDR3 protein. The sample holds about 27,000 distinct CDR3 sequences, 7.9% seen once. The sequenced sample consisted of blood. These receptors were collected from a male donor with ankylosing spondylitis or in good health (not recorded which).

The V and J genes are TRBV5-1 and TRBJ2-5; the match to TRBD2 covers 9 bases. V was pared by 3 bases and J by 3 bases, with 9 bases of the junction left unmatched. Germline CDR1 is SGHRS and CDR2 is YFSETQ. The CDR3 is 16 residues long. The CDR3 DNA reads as TGCGCCAGCAGCTCGGGACTAGCTGGGGCAGAAGAGACCCAGTACTTC. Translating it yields CASSSGLAGAEETQYF.

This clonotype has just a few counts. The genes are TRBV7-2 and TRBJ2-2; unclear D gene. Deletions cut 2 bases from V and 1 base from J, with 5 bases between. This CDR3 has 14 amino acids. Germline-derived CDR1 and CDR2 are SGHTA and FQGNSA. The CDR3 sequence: CASSLNQNTGELFF. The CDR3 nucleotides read TGTGCCAGCAGCTTAAACCAGAACACCGGGGAGCTGTTTTTT.

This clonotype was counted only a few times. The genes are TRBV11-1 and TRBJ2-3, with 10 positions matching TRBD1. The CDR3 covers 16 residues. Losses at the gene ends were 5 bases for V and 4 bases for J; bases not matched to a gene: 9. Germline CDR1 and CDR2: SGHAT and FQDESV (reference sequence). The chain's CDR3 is CASSTTGTGEADTQYF. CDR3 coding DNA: TGTGCCAGCAGCACTACCGGGACAGGGGAGGCAGATACGCAGTATTTT.

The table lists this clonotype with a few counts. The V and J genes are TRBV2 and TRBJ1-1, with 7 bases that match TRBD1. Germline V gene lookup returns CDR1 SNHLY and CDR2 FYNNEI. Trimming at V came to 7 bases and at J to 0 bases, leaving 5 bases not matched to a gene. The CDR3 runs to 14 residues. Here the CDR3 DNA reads TGTGCCAGCATGGGGACAGTTATGAACACTGAAGCTTTCTTT. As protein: CASMGTVMNTEAFF.

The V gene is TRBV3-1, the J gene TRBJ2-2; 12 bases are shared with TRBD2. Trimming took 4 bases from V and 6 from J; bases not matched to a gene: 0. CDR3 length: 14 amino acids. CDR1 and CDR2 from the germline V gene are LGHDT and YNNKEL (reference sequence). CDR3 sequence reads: CASSRLAGAGELFF. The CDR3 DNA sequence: TGTGCCAGCAGCCGACTAGCGGGAGCCGGGGAGCTGTTTTTT.

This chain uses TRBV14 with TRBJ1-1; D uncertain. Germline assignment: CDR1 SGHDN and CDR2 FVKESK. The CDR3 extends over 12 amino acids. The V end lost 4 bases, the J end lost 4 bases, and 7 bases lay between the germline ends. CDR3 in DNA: TGTGCCAGCAGCCGAAGTGGCACTGAAGCTTTCTTT. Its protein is CASSRSGTEAFF. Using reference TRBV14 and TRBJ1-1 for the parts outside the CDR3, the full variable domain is EAGVTQFPSHSVIEKGQTVTLRCDPISGHDNLYWYRRVMGKEIKFLLHFVKESKQDESGMPNNRFLAERTGGTYSTLKVQPAELEDSGVYFCASSRSGTEAFFGQGTRLTVV.

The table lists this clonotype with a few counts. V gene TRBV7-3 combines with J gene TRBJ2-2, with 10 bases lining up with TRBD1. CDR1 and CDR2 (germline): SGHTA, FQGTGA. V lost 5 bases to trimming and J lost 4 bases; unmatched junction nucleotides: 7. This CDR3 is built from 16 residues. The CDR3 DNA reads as TGTGCCAGCAGCCACAGACAGGGGGCGGCCACCGGGGAGCTGTTTTTT. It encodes CASSHRQGAATGELFF.

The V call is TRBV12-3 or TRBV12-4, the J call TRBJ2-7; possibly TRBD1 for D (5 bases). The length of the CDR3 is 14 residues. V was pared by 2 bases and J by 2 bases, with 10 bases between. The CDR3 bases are TGTGCCAGCAGTTTAATCGACAGAACCTACGAGCAGTACTTC. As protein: CASSLIDRTYEQYF.

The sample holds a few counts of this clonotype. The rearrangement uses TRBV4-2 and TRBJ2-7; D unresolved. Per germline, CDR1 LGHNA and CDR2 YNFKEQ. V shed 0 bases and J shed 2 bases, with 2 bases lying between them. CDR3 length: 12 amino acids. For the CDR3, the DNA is TGTGCCAGCAGCCAAGATGCCTACGAGCAGTACTTC. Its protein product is CASSQDAYEQYF.